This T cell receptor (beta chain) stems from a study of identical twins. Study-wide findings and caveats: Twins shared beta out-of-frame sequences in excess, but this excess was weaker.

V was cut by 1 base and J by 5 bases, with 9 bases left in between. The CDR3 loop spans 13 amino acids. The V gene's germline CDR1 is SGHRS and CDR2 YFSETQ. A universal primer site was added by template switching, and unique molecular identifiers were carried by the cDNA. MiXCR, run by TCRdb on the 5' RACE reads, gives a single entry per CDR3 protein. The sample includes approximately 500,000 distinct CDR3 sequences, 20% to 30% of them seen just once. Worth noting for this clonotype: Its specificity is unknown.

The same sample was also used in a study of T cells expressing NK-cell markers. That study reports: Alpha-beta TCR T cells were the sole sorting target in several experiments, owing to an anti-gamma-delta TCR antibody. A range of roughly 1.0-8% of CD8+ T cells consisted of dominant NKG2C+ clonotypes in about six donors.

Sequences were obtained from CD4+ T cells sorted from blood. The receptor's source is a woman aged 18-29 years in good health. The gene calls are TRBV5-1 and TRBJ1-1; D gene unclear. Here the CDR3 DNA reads TGCGCCAGCAGCTTGAGCGTTTGGACTGAAGCTTTCTTT. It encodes CASSLSVWTEAFF.